The subject of this entry is one T cell receptor beta chain. The antigen remains undetermined. These data belong to a study of T cell repertoires in cytomegalovirus infection. Findings of the study overall: HLA-C-restricted CMV clonotypes gave the most frequent clonotype in two of eight donors. Using cumulative public TCR beta family frequency, the authors identified those who carried CMV together with the relevant HLA.

Using its own MiXCR run on the reads, TCRdb lists one record per CDR3 protein. The sample lists approximately 81,000 distinct CDR3 sequences, more than 20% occurring once. CDR1 LNHDA and CDR2 SQIVND come from the germline V gene (reference sequence). CDR3 length: 13 amino acids. Trimming removed 1 base at V and 13 bases at J, with 11 bases between. This chain joins TRBV19 and TRBJ1-6; D is unresolved. The source was CD8+ T cells from cultured PBMCs, collected from culture after CMV antigen stimulation. The TCR was taken from a human donor in good health (CMV status not recorded). Some clones in this sample may be carry-over from other donors' samples. The CDR3 DNA follows: TGTGCCAGTAGTATAGGGGGAGCAGCTCCCCTCCACTTT. Protein sequence: CASSIGGAAPLHF. Together with reference TRBV19 and TRBJ1-6, the CDR3 gives the full variable domain: DGGITQSPKYLFRKEGQNVTLSCEQNLNHDAMYWYRQDPGQGLRLIYYSQIVNDFQKGDIAEGYSVSREKKESFPLTVTSAQKNPTAFYLCASSIGGAAPLHFGNGTRLTVT.